This TCR beta chain was sequenced in a study of beta chain features in type 1 diabetes. The study, taken as a whole, reports: Type 1 diabetes patients had moderately but significantly shorter TCRB CDR3s in all four CD4+ subsets.

Comments on this clone: What it binds is unknown.

CD4+ naive, central memory, regulatory and stem cell-like memory cells were sorted via CD45RO/CCR7/CD25/CD127/CD95/CD27. Of the isolated RNA, all was reverse transcribed, and so the sequenced material was expressed TCRB transcripts. Read counts averaged about 3.57 million for samples of naive, central memory and regulatory T cells. The protocol was immunoSEQ multiplex PCR, while the TCRdb copy is restricted to in-frame clones and leaves out a portion. Of hundreds of thousands of clones in the sample, roughly 11% were seen once. V dropped 3 bases and J dropped 3 bases, with 20 bases sitting between them. The CDR3 covers 16 residues. Germline CDR1 is GTSNPN and CDR2 is SVGIG (reference sequence).

This chain connects TRBV30 to TRBJ1-2; TRBD1 might be the D (5 bases). Sequenced sample: naive CD4+ T cells from blood. The TCR originated in a young woman in good health. CDR3: CAWRVLGTQRDYGYTF. DNA of the CDR3: TGTGCCTGGAGAGTCTTGGGGACTCAGAGGGACTATGGCTACACCTTC.